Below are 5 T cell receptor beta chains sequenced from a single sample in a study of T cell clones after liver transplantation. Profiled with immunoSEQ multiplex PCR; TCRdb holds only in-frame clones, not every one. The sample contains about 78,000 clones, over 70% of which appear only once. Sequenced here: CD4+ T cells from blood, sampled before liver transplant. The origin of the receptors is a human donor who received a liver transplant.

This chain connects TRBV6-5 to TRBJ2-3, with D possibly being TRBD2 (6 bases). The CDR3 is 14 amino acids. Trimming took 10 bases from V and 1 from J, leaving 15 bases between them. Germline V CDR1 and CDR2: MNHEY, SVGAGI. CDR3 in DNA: TGTGCCACACGGAGGGGTTCGGGCACAGATACGCAGTATTTT. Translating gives CATRRGSGTDTQYF.

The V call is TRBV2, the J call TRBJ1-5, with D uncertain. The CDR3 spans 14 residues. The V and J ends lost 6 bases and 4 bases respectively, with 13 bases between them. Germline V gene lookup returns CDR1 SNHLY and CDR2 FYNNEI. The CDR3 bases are TGTGCCAGCAGCGCAAACCTTCGGAATCAGCCCCAGCATTTT. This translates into CASSANLRNQPQHF.

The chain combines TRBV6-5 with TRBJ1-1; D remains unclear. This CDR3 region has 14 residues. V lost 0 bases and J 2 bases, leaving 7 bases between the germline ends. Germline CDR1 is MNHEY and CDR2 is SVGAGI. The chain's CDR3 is CASSYSAGNTEAFF. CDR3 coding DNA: TGTGCCAGCAGTTACTCCGCCGGAAACACTGAAGCTTTCTTT.

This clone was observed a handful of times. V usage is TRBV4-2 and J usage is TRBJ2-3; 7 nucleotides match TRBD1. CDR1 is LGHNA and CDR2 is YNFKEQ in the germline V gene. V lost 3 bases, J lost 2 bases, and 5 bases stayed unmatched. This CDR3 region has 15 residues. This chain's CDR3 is CASSHGQGDTDTQYF. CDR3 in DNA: TGTGCCAGCAGCCACGGGCAGGGGGACACAGATACGCAGTATTTT.

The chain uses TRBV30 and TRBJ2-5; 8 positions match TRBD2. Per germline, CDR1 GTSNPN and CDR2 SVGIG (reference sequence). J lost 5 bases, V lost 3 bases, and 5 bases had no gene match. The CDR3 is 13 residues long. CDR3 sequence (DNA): TGTGCCTGGAGAATCCCGGGAGGGGAGACCCAGTACTTC. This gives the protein CAWRIPGGETQYF.